These 2 T cell receptor beta chains came from one sample sequenced in a study of T cell changes during pregnancy in multiple sclerosis. Clones were read by immunoSEQ multiplex PCR, and TCRdb kept only the in-frame ones, dropping some. The sample contains 50,000 or so clones, approximately 90% of which appear only once. Material: CD4+ T cells from peripheral blood mononuclear cells, obtained after pregnancy. The receptors here all came from a female donor with multiple sclerosis, enrolled in a pregnancy study.

The gene calls are TRBV6-6 and TRBJ1-2; D possibly corresponds to TRBD1 (6 bases). Germline CDR1 reads MNHNY; CDR2 reads SVGAGI (reference sequence). CDR3 length equals 16 residues. V gave up 4 bases and J gave up 5 bases, with 20 bases separating them. The CDR3 DNA follows: TGTGCCAGCAGTTCGTTAAACAGGGACTATTCATATGGCTACACCTTC. Translation gives CASSSLNRDYSYGYTF.

This chain uses TRBV18 with TRBJ2-1, with D perhaps TRBD2 (6 bases). The length of the CDR3 is 16 residues. Germline CDR1 and CDR2: KGHSH and LQKENI. The ends were cut back, 6 bases at V and 5 bases at J, with 20 bases in the middle. CDR3: CASSTTGGTGDNEQFF. The CDR3 bases are TGTGCCAGCTCCACGACGGGCGGGACTGGAGACAATGAGCAGTTCTTC.